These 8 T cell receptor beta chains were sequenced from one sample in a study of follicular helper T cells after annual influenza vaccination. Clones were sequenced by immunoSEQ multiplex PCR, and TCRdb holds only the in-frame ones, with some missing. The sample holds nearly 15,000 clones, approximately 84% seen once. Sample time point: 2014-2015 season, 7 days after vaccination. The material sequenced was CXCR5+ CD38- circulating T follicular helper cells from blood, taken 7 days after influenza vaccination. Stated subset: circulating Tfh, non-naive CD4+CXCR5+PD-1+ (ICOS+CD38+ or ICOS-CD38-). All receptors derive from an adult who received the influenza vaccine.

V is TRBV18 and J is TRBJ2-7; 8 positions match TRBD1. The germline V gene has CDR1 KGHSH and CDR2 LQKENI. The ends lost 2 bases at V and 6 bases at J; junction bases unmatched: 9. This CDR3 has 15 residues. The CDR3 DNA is TGTGCCAGCTCACCAATAGGGCAGGGGGCTGGCGAGCAGTACTTC. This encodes CASSPIGQGAGEQYF.

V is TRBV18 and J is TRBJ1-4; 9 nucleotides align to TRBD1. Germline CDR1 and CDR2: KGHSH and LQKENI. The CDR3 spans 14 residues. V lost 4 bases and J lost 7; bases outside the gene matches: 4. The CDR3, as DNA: TGTGCCAGCTCACAAGGACAGGGGTTTGAAAAACTGTTTTTT. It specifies CASSQGQGFEKLFF.

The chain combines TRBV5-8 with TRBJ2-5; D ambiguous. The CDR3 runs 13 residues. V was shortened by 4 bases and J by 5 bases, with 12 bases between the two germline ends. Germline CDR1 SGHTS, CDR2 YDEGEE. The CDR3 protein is CASSPGSWETQYF. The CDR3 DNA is TGTGCCAGCAGCCCTGGCTCCTGGGAGACCCAGTACTTC.

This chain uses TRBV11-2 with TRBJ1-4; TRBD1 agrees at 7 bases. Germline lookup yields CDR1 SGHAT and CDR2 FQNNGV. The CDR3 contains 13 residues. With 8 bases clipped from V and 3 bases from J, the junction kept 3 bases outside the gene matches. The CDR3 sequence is CASAGGPNEKLFF. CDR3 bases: TGTGCCAGCGCAGGGGGACCTAATGAAAAACTGTTTTTT.

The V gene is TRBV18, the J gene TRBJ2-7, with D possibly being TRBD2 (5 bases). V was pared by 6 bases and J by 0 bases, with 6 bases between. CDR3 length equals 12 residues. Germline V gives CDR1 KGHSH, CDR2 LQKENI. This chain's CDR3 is CASSRASYEQYF. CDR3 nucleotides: TGTGCCAGCTCGCGGGCCTCCTACGAGCAGTACTTC.

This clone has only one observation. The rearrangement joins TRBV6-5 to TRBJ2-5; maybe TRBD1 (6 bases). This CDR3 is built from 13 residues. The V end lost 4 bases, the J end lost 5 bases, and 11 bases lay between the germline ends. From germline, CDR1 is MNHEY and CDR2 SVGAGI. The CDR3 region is CASSSDRKETQYF. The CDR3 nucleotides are TGTGCCAGCAGTTCCGACAGGAAGGAGACCCAGTACTTC.

The CDR3 nucleotides are TGTGCCAGCTCACCAGACAGGGGCAAAAACATTCAGTACTTC. Translating it yields CASSPDRGKNIQYF. V and J are TRBV18 and TRBJ2-4; 8 bases line up with TRBD1. Per germline, CDR1 KGHSH and CDR2 LQKENI. The J segment lost 3 bases and the V segment lost 2 bases, leaving 0 bases of the junction unmatched. The CDR3 runs to 14 residues.

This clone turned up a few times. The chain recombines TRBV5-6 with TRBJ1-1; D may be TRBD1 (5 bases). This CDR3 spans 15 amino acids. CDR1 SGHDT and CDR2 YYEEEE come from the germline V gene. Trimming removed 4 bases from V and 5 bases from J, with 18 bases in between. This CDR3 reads CASSLLTGGWTEAFF. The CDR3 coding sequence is TGTGCCAGCAGCCTTTTAACGGGGGGATGGACTGAAGCTTTCTTT. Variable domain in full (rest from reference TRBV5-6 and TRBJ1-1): DAGVTQSPTHLIKTRGQQVTLRCSPKSGHDTVSWYQQALGQGPQFIFQYYEEEERQRGNFPDRFSGHQFPNYSSELNVNALLLGDSALYLCASSLLTGGWTEAFFGQGTRLTVV.